The 31 T cell receptor beta chains in this list originate from one sample, sequenced in a study of somatic mutations in cytotoxic T cells in rheumatoid arthritis. Generated by immunoSEQ multiplex PCR, the TCRdb table keeps only in-frame clones and is missing some. The sample shows roughly 4,000 clones, approximately 94% of them seen only once. Sequenced: CD8+ T cells sorted from blood. The receptor set was obtained from a woman aged 55 to 70 with rheumatoid arthritis.

Only one count was recorded for this clone. At one of its ends the junction is not consistent with the germline gene, which may arise from a read error. The chain couples TRBV13 to TRBJ1-2; weak D call: TRBD1 (6 bases). CDR1 is PRHDT and CDR2 is FYEKMQ in the germline V gene (reference sequence). The CDR3 runs to 19 residues. CDR3 nucleotide sequence: TGTGCCAGCAGCCCGACCCCCCCGACAGTCGGACAGTCATGGGATGGCTACCCCTTC. Translating gives CASSPTPPTVGQSWDGYPF.

This clone appeared a single time. This chain uses TRBV4-2 with TRBJ2-3; TRBD2 matches 10 bases. Losses at the gene ends were 1 base for V and 6 bases for J; bases not matched to a gene: 7. The V gene's germline CDR1 is LGHNA and CDR2 YNFKEQ. The CDR3 covers 16 residues. CDR3 in DNA: TGTGCCAGCAGCCAAGGGGCTAGCGGGAGTTGGGATACGCAGTATTTT. Translating gives CASSQGASGSWDTQYF.

The chain employs TRBV27 and TRBJ1-1, with D perhaps TRBD1 (5 bases). Germline assignment: CDR1 MNHEY and CDR2 SMNVEV (reference sequence). Trimming shortened V by 8 bases and J by 5 bases, and 15 bases separated the two germline ends. CDR3 length: 13 amino acids. CDR3 loop: CASGWGEGTEAFF. The CDR3 DNA sequence: TGTGCCAGCGGGTGGGGCGAAGGGACTGAAGCTTTCTTT.

This rearrangement joins TRBV11-3 to TRBJ2-7; D remains unclear. Germline V gene data show CDR1 as SGHNT and CDR2 as YENEEA. This CDR3 region has 14 residues. With 3 bases removed from V and 5 bases from J, the gap between germline ends came to 14 bases. As DNA, the CDR3 is TGTGCCAGCAGCTTCCCCGAGCTAGTAGACGAGCAGTACTTC. Translation gives CASSFPELVDEQYF.

This clone is a singleton in its sample. V gene TRBV11-3 combines with J gene TRBJ2-5; TRBD2 aligns across 14 bases. The germline V gene has CDR1 SGHNT and CDR2 YENEEA. The CDR3 runs to 16 residues. V was pared by 3 bases and J by 6 bases, with 6 bases of the junction left unmatched. CDR3 coding DNA: TGTGCCAGCAGCTTGGCTGGACTAGCGGGAGGTCAGACCCAGTACTTC. Translating gives CASSLAGLAGGQTQYF.

The chain recombines TRBV5-1 with TRBJ2-1; the D gene is possibly TRBD2 (5 bases). The CDR3 consists of 14 residues. Trimming removed 0 bases at V and 8 bases at J, with 12 bases between. Germline CDR1 is SGHRS and CDR2 is YFSETQ. The CDR3, as DNA: TGCGCCAGCAGCTTGGCCGGGGTGGGGTATGAGCAGTTCTTC. Protein product: CASSLAGVGYEQFF.

V and J are TRBV27 and TRBJ2-7; 8 bases match TRBD1. CDR3 length: 14 amino acids. The junction had 6 bases not matched to a gene; V was cut back by 5 bases and J by 3 bases. Germline V CDR1 and CDR2: MNHEY, SMNVEV (reference sequence). The CDR3 spells CASSGQGSVYEQYF. The DNA for the CDR3 is TGTGCCAGCAGTGGACAGGGATCCGTCTACGAGCAGTACTTC.

In its sample, this clone was seen a few times. This chain uses TRBV4-1 with TRBJ2-3; 8 bases are shared with TRBD1. V was clipped by 4 bases and J by 8 bases; unmatched bases: 14. CDR3 size: 16 residues. Looked up from germline, CDR1 is MGHRA and CDR2 is YSYEKL. The CDR3 protein is CASSRGKTGAGGTQYF. The CDR3 bases are TGCGCCAGCAGCCGAGGGAAGACAGGGGCAGGAGGTACGCAGTATTTT.

The chain links TRBV13 to TRBJ1-2; TRBD1 aligns across 10 bases. Trimming at V came to 5 bases and at J to 3 bases, leaving 3 bases not matched to a gene. The CDR3 spans 14 residues. Germline V gene sequence: CDR1 PRHDT, CDR2 FYEKMQ (reference sequence). CDR3 DNA: TGTGCCAGCAGCCCGGACAGGGGGGACTATGGCTACACCTTC. This codes for CASSPDRGDYGYTF.

The chain combines TRBV5-1 with TRBJ1-2; no firm D call. Germline lookup yields CDR1 SGHRS and CDR2 YFSETQ. The CDR3 totals 14 residues. The V end lost 3 bases, the J end lost 4 bases, and 13 bases lay between the germline ends. The DNA for the CDR3 is TGCGCCAGCAGCTCTTTCGAGGGAGCCTATGGCTACACCTTC. Its translation is CASSSFEGAYGYTF.

The chain employs TRBV6-5 and TRBJ2-7, with D possibly matching TRBD1 (6 bases). Looked up from germline, CDR1 is MNHEY and CDR2 is SVGAGI. V shed 5 bases and J shed 5 bases, with 13 bases lying between them. CDR3 size: 13 residues. CDR3 in amino acids: CASSPTGIHEQYV. DNA for the CDR3: TGTGCCAGCAGTCCAACAGGGATCCACGAGCAGTACGTC.

The chain combines TRBV5-1 with TRBJ2-1; 16 bases map to TRBD2. The CDR3 covers 18 residues. CDR1 and CDR2 (germline): SGHRS, YFSETQ. Trimming removed 0 bases from V and 1 base from J; junction bases left unmatched: 1. The CDR3 DNA follows: TGCGCCAGCAGCTTGGCGGGACTAGCGGGAGGGTCCTACAATGAGCAGTTCTTC. This sequence encodes CASSLAGLAGGSYNEQFF.

This chain joins TRBV11-3 and TRBJ2-3; 11 bases align to TRBD2. Trimming at V came to 5 bases and at J to 6 bases, leaving 7 bases not matched to a gene. The CDR3 consists of 15 residues. CDR1 and CDR2 (germline): SGHNT, YENEEA. For the CDR3, the DNA is TGTGCCAGCAGCATCGTACTAGCGGGAGCCGATACGCAGTATTTT. This encodes CASSIVLAGADTQYF.

This clone was observed a few times. The CDR3 loop reads CASSRGVSNQPQHF. The CDR3 region has the DNA TGTGCCAGCAGCCGCGGGGTGAGCAATCAGCCCCAGCATTTT. This sequence joins TRBV28 and TRBJ1-5; the D is unclear. Germline-derived CDR1 and CDR2 are MDHEN and SYDVKM. The CDR3 is made up of 14 amino acids. V gave up 6 bases and J gave up 1 base, with 10 bases separating them. Complete variable domain (other parts from reference TRBV28 and TRBJ1-5): DVKVTQSSRYLVKRTGEKVFLECVQDMDHENMFWYRQDPGLGLRLIYFSYDVKMKEKGDIPEGYSVSREKKERFSLILESASTNQTSMYLCASSRGVSNQPQHFGDGTRLSIL.

The chain is built from TRBV7-6 and TRBJ2-1, with 15 bases lining up with TRBD2. Per germline, CDR1 SGHVS and CDR2 FNYEAQ. Trimming cost V 1 base and J 6 bases; bases outside gene matches: 10. The CDR3 has 19 residues. CDR3 sequence (DNA): TGTGCCAGCAGCTTAGAAGGTCGGACTAGCGGGGGGGCCGGCAATGAGCAGTTCTTC. Its protein is CASSLEGRTSGGAGNEQFF.

The V call is TRBV30, the J call TRBJ2-1; 9 bases fit TRBD2. From germline, CDR1 is GTSNPN and CDR2 SVGIG (reference sequence). The CDR3 spans 15 residues. V shed 8 bases, J shed 2 bases, and the junction held 10 bases outside the gene matches. The CDR3 DNA is TGTGCCGAGATGGATGCGGGAGGGACCTACAATGAGCAGTTCTTC. Encoded protein: CAEMDAGGTYNEQFF.

This chain connects TRBV4-1 to TRBJ2-1, with 9 bases aligning to TRBD2. CDR1 and CDR2 from the germline V gene are MGHRA and YSYEKL. The CDR3 totals 16 residues. With 3 bases clipped from V and 9 bases from J, the junction kept 12 bases outside the gene matches. The CDR3 coding sequence is TGCGCCAGCAGCCAGATGACCGGACTAGCGATAAGTGAGCAGTTCTTC. Translated: CASSQMTGLAISEQFF.

The chain couples TRBV7-9 to TRBJ1-5; 11 nucleotides line up with TRBD1. With 3 bases clipped from V and 6 bases from J, the junction kept 7 bases outside the gene matches. The V gene's germline CDR1 is SEHNR and CDR2 FQNEAQ (reference sequence). The CDR3 contains 16 residues. CDR3 nucleotide sequence: TGTGCCAGCAGCTTGTCGGGACAGGGGGTTAGTCAGCCCCAGCATTTT. Residues: CASSLSGQGVSQPQHF.

V is TRBV28 and J is TRBJ2-1, with a possible D match to TRBD1 (5 bases). The ends were cut back, 8 bases at V and 6 bases at J, with 14 bases in the middle. Germline V gene lookup returns CDR1 MDHEN and CDR2 SYDVKM. This CDR3 is built from 13 residues. In DNA, the CDR3 is TGTGCCAGCCGCTGGGGCGGCCCCAATGAGCAGTTCTTC. Protein: CASRWGGPNEQFF.

The rearrangement uses TRBV7-9 and TRBJ2-5, with 9 bases lining up with TRBD2. V lost 1 base, J lost 3 bases, and 3 bases stayed unmatched. There are 15 residues in the CDR3. Germline values: CDR1 SEHNR, CDR2 FQNEAQ (reference sequence). The CDR3 sequence is CASSLGIAGEETQYF. CDR3 DNA sequence: TGTGCCAGCAGCTTAGGGATAGCGGGGGAAGAGACCCAGTACTTC.

This chain uses TRBV7-2 with TRBJ2-1, with 12 bases identical to TRBD2. CDR3 length equals 16 residues. In germline, CDR1 is SGHTA, CDR2 FQGNSA. Trimming removed 5 bases from V and 7 bases from J; junction bases left unmatched: 9. In DNA, the CDR3 is TGTGCCAGCAGCACCGGAGGACTAGCGGGATTTAATGAGCAGTTCTTC. Encoded protein: CASSTGGLAGFNEQFF.

The J gene is TRBJ2-5, the V gene TRBV27, with 12 bases lining up with TRBD2. Germline V lookup: CDR1 MNHEY, CDR2 SMNVEV (reference sequence). This CDR3 spans 15 amino acids. The V segment lost 5 bases and the J segment 3 bases; nucleotides outside the gene matches: 4. This CDR3 is CASSPLAGGEETQYF. CDR3 sequence (DNA): TGTGCCAGCAGTCCCCTAGCGGGAGGGGAAGAGACCCAGTACTTC.

The V gene is TRBV23-1, the J gene TRBJ1-2; the D is unclear. TRBV23-1 is reported as an ORF; its role is uncertain. V gave up 2 bases and J gave up 4 bases, with 11 bases separating them. The CDR3 covers 14 residues. The CDR3: CASSQPPSPYGYTF. The CDR3 nucleotides read TGCGCCAGCAGTCAACCCCCTAGCCCCTATGGCTACACCTTC.

This sequence joins TRBV19 and TRBJ2-7, with TRBD1 matching over 9 bases. CDR3 length: 14 amino acids. Germline assignment: CDR1 LNHDA and CDR2 SQIVND (reference sequence). V gave up 6 bases and J gave up 5 bases; unmatched junction bases: 8. The CDR3 DNA sequence: TGTGCCAGTAGCCCGGTGTGGACAGGGGACGAGCAGTACTTC. This codes for CASSPVWTGDEQYF.

The chain joins TRBV7-9 to TRBJ2-7; TRBD1 is a possible D gene (6 bases). V was clipped by 1 base and J by 10 bases, with 11 bases between them. This CDR3 contains 12 residues. In germline, CDR1 is SEHNR, CDR2 FQNEAQ (reference sequence). The CDR3 DNA sequence: TGTGCCAGCAGCTTAGGGCACAGGGAACAGTACGTC. This sequence encodes CASSLGHREQYV.

The chain uses TRBV5-6 and TRBJ2-5, with TRBD2 identical over 9 bases. Germline CDR1 and CDR2: SGHDT and YYEEEE. Trimming took 0 bases from V and 1 from J; bases not matched to a gene: 4. This CDR3 region has 16 residues. In DNA, the CDR3 is TGTGCCAGCAGCTTGGGTGGCGGGAGGGCCCAAGAGACCCAGTACTTC. Its translation is CASSLGGGRAQETQYF.

The CDR3 DNA reads TGTGCCAGCAGACTGACAGGGAGTTGCAATCAGCCCCAGCATTTT. Translation gives CASRLTGSCNQPQHF. The J gene is TRBJ1-5, the V gene TRBV25-1, with 7 bases fitting TRBD1. The V segment lost 6 bases and the J segment 2 bases; nucleotides outside the gene matches: 7. CDR1 and CDR2 from the germline V gene are MGHDK and SYGVNS. This CDR3 spans 15 amino acids.

The chain employs TRBV28 and TRBJ2-5; D perhaps matches TRBD2 (5 bases). This CDR3 contains 17 residues. V gave up 7 bases and J gave up 2 bases, with 23 bases separating them. The germline V gene has CDR1 MDHEN and CDR2 SYDVKM. The CDR3: CASTSRVRTQEQETQYF. The CDR3 DNA reads as TGTGCCAGCACCTCTCGGGTGAGGACTCAAGAACAAGAGACCCAGTACTTC. The full variable domain, its missing parts supplied by reference TRBV28 and TRBJ2-5, is DVKVTQSSRYLVKRTGEKVFLECVQDMDHENMFWYRQDPGLGLRLIYFSYDVKMKEKGDIPEGYSVSREKKERFSLILESASTNQTSMYLCASTSRVRTQEQETQYFGPGTRLLVL.

J is TRBJ1-1 and V is TRBV4-1, with a weak D call TRBD1 (5 bases). Germline-derived CDR1 and CDR2 are MGHRA and YSYEKL. CDR3 length: 13 residues. V lost 4 bases and J lost 6, with 12 bases in between. The CDR3 protein is CASSLGAAAEAFF. The CDR3 DNA is TGCGCCAGCAGCCTTGGGGCGGCAGCTGAAGCTTTCTTT.

V gene TRBV5-6 combines with J gene TRBJ1-2, with 8 bases lining up with TRBD1. This CDR3 contains 15 residues. CDR1 and CDR2 from the germline V gene are SGHDT and YYEEEE. V shed 4 bases, J shed 1 base, and the junction held 6 bases outside the gene matches. Here the CDR3 DNA reads TGTGCCAGCAGCGCAGGGGGCGCGATTAACTATGGCTACACCTTC. Its protein is CASSAGGAINYGYTF.

V usage is TRBV27 and J usage is TRBJ2-7; 12 nucleotides agree with TRBD2. The J segment lost 4 bases and the V segment lost 5 bases, leaving 9 bases of the junction unmatched. Germline CDR1 and CDR2: MNHEY and SMNVEV (reference sequence). The CDR3 has 16 amino acids. The CDR3 reads CASSPLTSGRRYEQYF. The CDR3 coding sequence is TGTGCCAGCAGTCCGCTGACTAGCGGGAGACGGTACGAGCAGTACTTC.